The 11 T cell receptor beta chains given below trace back to one sample, sequenced in a study of blood T cell repertoires in COVID-19. Only in-frame clones appear in the TCRdb table, and some are missing; sequencing was by immunoSEQ multiplex PCR. Among about 160,000 clones listed, about 88% were seen once. The sample was peripheral blood. The receptors derive from a woman between 50 and 59 years old with COVID-19, enrolled during active disease.

The V and J genes are TRBV6-5 and TRBJ2-7; 9 bases map to TRBD2. The CDR3 runs 14 residues. Per the germline V gene, CDR1 is MNHEY and CDR2 is SVGAGI. With V trimmed by 8 bases and J by 5 bases, 10 bases remained unmatched. The CDR3 bases are TGTGCCAGCCTTCAGGCGGGAGGGTTCCACGAGCAGTACTTC. Translating it yields CASLQAGGFHEQYF.

The chain carries TRBV6-2 or TRBV6-3 and TRBJ2-5; 11 nucleotides match TRBD2. Germline V CDR1 and CDR2: MNHEY, SVGEGT. With V trimmed by 7 bases and J by 5 bases, 15 bases remained unmatched. The CDR3 runs 17 residues. CDR3 region: CASTPLRLAGLWETQYF. DNA of the CDR3: TGTGCCAGCACCCCACTCAGACTAGCGGGGCTTTGGGAGACCCAGTACTTC.

This chain uses TRBV29-1 with TRBJ2-3, with D perhaps TRBD2 (5 bases). V lost 7 bases, J lost 2 bases, and 7 bases lay in between. Per germline, CDR1 SQVTM and CDR2 ANQGSEA. The CDR3 is 11 residues long. CDR3 nucleotide sequence: TGCAGCGCCGGGGTCACAGATACGCAGTATTTT. As protein: CSAGVTDTQYF.

The rearrangement links TRBV30 to TRBJ2-3; 9 nucleotides align to TRBD1. The CDR3 loop spans 14 amino acids. The junction had 3 bases not matched to a gene; V was cut back by 4 bases and J by 1 base. Germline-derived CDR1 and CDR2 are GTSNPN and SVGIG (reference sequence). CDR3 DNA: TGTGCCTGGACTCGGACAGGGGGCACAGATACGCAGTATTTT. Residues: CAWTRTGGTDTQYF.

This clone was observed a single time. The genes are TRBV28 and TRBJ2-7; D is possibly TRBD1 (6 bases). The germline V gene encodes CDR1 MDHEN and CDR2 SYDVKM. CDR3 length: 15 amino acids. V lost 6 bases to trimming and J lost 1 base, with 16 bases between them. The CDR3 DNA follows: TGTGCCAGCAGACGTTTAGGGCAGGGGTCCTACGAGCAGTACTTC. Protein sequence: CASRRLGQGSYEQYF.

This clone was found once. The chain links TRBV6-6 to TRBJ1-1, with unresolved D. Germline-derived CDR1 and CDR2 are MNHNY and SVGAGI (reference sequence). The CDR3 covers 17 residues. Trimming left V 5 bases short and J 5 bases short, with 24 bases between. The CDR3 DNA is TGTGCCAGCAGTCGCATAACGCCCGTCGGGGTATGGACTGAAGCTTTCTTT. Translated, it gives CASSRITPVGVWTEAFF.

The rearrangement links TRBV11-1 to TRBJ2-6, with D tentatively TRBD2 (6 bases). V was trimmed by 5 bases and J by 2 bases, leaving 10 bases between them. Germline V gene sequence: CDR1 SGHAT, CDR2 FQDESV (reference sequence). This CDR3 region has 15 residues. The CDR3 protein is CASSRTGAGANVLTF. The CDR3, as DNA: TGTGCCAGCAGCCGGACGGGGGCTGGGGCCAACGTCCTGACTTTC.

The chain couples TRBV27 to TRBJ2-3, with 15 nucleotides matching TRBD2. Trimming took 6 bases from V and 2 from J; bases not matched to a gene: 6. The CDR3 has 17 residues. The germline CDR1 and CDR2 sequences are MNHEY and SMNVEV (reference sequence). The CDR3 nucleotides are TGTGCCAGCAGATCTGGACTAGCGGGGGGGTTCACAGATACGCAGTATTTT. It codes for CASRSGLAGGFTDTQYF.

The chain uses TRBV7-2 and TRBJ2-3; 12 nucleotides agree with TRBD1. Germline assignment: CDR1 SGHTA and CDR2 FQGNSA. J was trimmed by 5 bases and V by 2 bases; bases with no gene match: 8. The CDR3 contains 17 residues. DNA of the CDR3: TGTGCCAGCAGCTTAAGGCGGGGACAGGGGGCGGGAGATACGCAGTATTTT. It specifies CASSLRRGQGAGDTQYF.

This clone was seen once. The chain has TRBV6-2 or TRBV6-3 and TRBJ1-1, with TRBD1 as a possible D gene (5 bases). CDR3 length equals 12 residues. Germline V gene sequence: CDR1 MNHEY, CDR2 SVGEGT. V lost 2 bases to trimming and J lost 5 bases, with 6 bases between them. CDR3 nucleotide sequence: TGTGCCAGCAGTTACGGGGGGACTGAAGCTTTCTTT. Amino acid sequence: CASSYGGTEAFF.

This clone was detected only once. The chain has TRBV6-6 and TRBJ2-1; TRBD2 might be the D (6 bases). Germline CDR1 is MNHNY and CDR2 is SVGAGI (reference sequence). The ends were cut back, 7 bases at V and 4 bases at J, with 11 bases in the middle. The CDR3 is 13 residues long. In DNA, the CDR3 is TGTGCCAGCACGGCTAGCGCGTACAATGAGCAGTTCTTC. Translating gives CASTASAYNEQFF.